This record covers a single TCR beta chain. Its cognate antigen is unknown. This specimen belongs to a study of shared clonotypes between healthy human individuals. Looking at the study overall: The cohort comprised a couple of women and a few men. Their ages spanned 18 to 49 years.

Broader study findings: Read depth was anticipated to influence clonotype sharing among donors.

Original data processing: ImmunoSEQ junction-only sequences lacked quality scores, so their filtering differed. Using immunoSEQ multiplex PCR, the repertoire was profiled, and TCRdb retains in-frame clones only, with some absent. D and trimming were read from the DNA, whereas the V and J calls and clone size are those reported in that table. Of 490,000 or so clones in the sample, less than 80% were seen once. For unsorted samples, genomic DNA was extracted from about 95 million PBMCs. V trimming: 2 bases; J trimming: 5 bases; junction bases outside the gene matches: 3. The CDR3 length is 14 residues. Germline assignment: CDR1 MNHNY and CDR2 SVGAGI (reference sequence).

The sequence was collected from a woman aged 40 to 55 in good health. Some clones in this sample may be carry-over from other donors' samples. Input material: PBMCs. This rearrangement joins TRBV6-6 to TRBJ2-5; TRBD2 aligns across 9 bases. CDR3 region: CASSYPAGGETQYF. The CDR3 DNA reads TGTGCCAGCAGTTACCCCGCGGGAGGGGAGACCCAGTACTTC.